This T cell receptor beta chain was found in a study of CD8 T cells in ankylosing spondylitis. TCRdb itself ran the 5' RACE reads through MiXCR, one entry per CDR3 protein. The table records 250,000 to 400,000 distinct CDR3 sequences, around a tenth of them present only once. This clonotype was observed many times. CDR1 and CDR2 from the germline V gene are SEHNR and FQNEAQ (reference sequence). The CDR3 contains 14 residues. V lost 11 bases and J 2 bases, leaving 16 bases between the germline ends. The source material was blood, either unsorted or a sorted T cell fraction (not recorded which). The chain joins TRBV7-9 to TRBJ2-1, with D perhaps TRBD1 (5 bases). The receptor was isolated from a female donor with ankylosing spondylitis or in good health (not recorded which). CDR3 bases: TGTGCCGGTCCCAGGGCGTTGACCTACAATGAGCAGTTCTTC. Encoded protein: CAGPRALTYNEQFF.